This T cell receptor (beta chain) was found in a study of blood T cells in healthy people across ages. General study results and limits: Significant beta diversity loss was already apparent by age approximately 37, declining roughly linearly.

Germline lookup yields CDR1 MDHEN and CDR2 SYDVKM. This CDR3 region has 14 residues. V dropped 1 base and J dropped 4 bases, with 10 bases sitting between them. A second PCR of roughly 7 to 11 cycles used a sample-barcoded 5' primer and a J-beta primer mix. TCRdb independently ran MiXCR on the 5' RACE reads; one entry per CDR3 protein. Found here are about 930,000 distinct CDR3 sequences, approximately 32% of them singletons; the top ten hold 10% to 13%. As regards this clonotype: Its specificity is unknown.

This same sample was also taken into another study, of T cells of mothers and their children. This second report adds: No clones detected were persistent microchimeric T cell clones.

The source is a woman aged 40 to 50 in good health. Sequences were obtained from blood. V is TRBV28 and J is TRBJ1-1, with D perhaps matching TRBD1 (5 bases). CDR3 residues: CASSLSPRATEAFF. The CDR3 DNA follows: TGTGCCAGCAGTTTATCCCCCAGGGCCACTGAAGCTTTCTTT.